Included here is one T cell receptor beta chain sequence, with context. This clone was counted at least ten times. Its antigen remains undetermined. No quality values exist for individual bases; no much larger clone is one base distant. The data originate from a study of shared clonotypes between healthy human individuals (dated by TCRdb to 2020 to 2022). About the study as a whole: A couple of women and three men aged 18 to 49 years were included in the cohort. Blood TCR repertoires of four to six healthy adults were deeply sequenced to estimate repertoire size and the extent of clonotype sharing between individuals. To increase sequencing depth and limit assay-specific biases, TCR repertoire library preparation and sequencing were carried out by different laboratories using diverse techniques. Per donor, leukapheresis produced somewhere between about 0.9 and 9 billion PBMCs. Per donor, three plates each were used for CD4 naive and CD4 memory, two for CD8 naive, and one for CD8 memory.

What the study reported, not specific to this receptor: Clonotypes shared by all four sorted-subset donors showed higher generation probabilities than non-shared clonotypes. Sampling was restricted to blood, and TCR repertoires in tissues likely differ from the TCR repertoires found in blood. Naive subsets generally had larger estimated clonotype richness than memory subsets. Rarefaction of sorted-subset datasets indicated incomplete sequencing despite the large sequencing depth. Sharing across a few donors was observed for around 5% of naive CD4, over 3% of naive CD8, roughly 2.3% of memory CD4, and about 0.39% of memory CD8 clonotypes. Based on pairwise subsampling, the degree of clonotype sharing among donors was expected to be affected by sequencing depth. The small number of donors limited the genetic and exposure-history diversity represented.

The donors were healthy, HIV-negative adults with no recently reported acute infections or vaccinations. All donors were Caucasian adults living in Nashville, Tennessee, USA. Magnetic negative selection was used to enrich CD4+ T cells, after which naive cells were positively selected on CD45RA and the negative fraction became the memory subset. After blood collection by leukapheresis, PBMCs were isolated using Ficoll-Histopaque density gradient centrifugation and then cryopreserved in the vapor phase of liquid nitrogen. Analytical flow cytometry was used to check the purity and quantity of every magnetically sorted T cell population. Genomic DNA was isolated from each sorted fraction and quantified by UV absorbance on a Nanodrop 2000c. Using the deep immunoSEQ assay, TCR CDR3 regions were amplified from genomic DNA by multiplex PCR. Genomic DNA extracted from each cell subset was distributed evenly over all wells of several immunoSEQ 96-well plates, and each plate served as one replicate. Each replicate PCR for sorted subsets received about 0.2 ug genomic DNA, equal to around 32,000 T cell genomes. The purified libraries were quantified using a Qubit 3.0 fluorometer, sized with a Bioanalyzer 2100, and then quantified again using the KAPA Library Quantification kit. Every immunoSEQ 96-well plate was sequenced on a separate single-read 150-cycle Illumina NextSeq 550 flow cell. For the original study's pipeline: Because only junctional sequences without quality scores were contained in the immunoSEQ output, filtering matching that applied to full-length reads could not be performed. To assign V/J genes and CDR3, sequences were annotated against IMGT germline references using PyIR, a Python wrapper for IgBLAST v1.9. Reads with weak V/J assignments (E-value above 1e-6), missing CDR3, stop codons, out-of-frame junctions, or ambiguous translated residues were removed. A V3J clonotype was defined by an identical inferred V gene, J gene, and CDR3 amino acid sequence. Percentage overlap between repertoires was computed as shared unique clonotypes divided by the size of the smaller repertoire. Richness of each repertoire was evaluated using RTK rarefaction, the Chao1 estimator, and Recon v2.1 estimates of unobserved clonotypes. Generation probabilities for all TCRbeta clonotypes obtained by the gDNA method from several donors were computed using OLGA. TCRdb provides this immuneACCESS table in a form limited to in-frame rearrangements. Some clones are lacking; in checked studies, under half of them reflect an unresolved V gene, and why the rest are absent is not known. That table gives V, J and clone size, and the DNA gave D and trimming. The sample table records about 1.1 million clones; about 80% of these occur just once. The top ten clones comprise approximately 0.9% of the sample.

Trimming at the junction amounts to 4 bases on V and 7 bases on J, and the germline ends lie 10 bases apart. The CDR1 and CDR2 encoded by the germline V gene are MDHEN and SYDVKM. Counted from cysteine to phenylalanine, this CDR3 has 12 amino acids. The DNA shown is the 36-base CDR3, in frame from base 1. The chain is made from TRBV28 and TRBJ1-1, with a tentative D gene TRBD1 over 5 matching bases. The sample taken for sequencing was memory CD4+ T cells from PBMCs. In the paper's terms, the cell subset or site label means: CD45RA-negative fraction. This clonotype originated in a young man in good health. Some clones in this sample may be carry-over from other donors' samples. The CDR3: CASSSTDSEAFF. The nucleotide sequence reads TGTGCCAGCAGTTCAACCGACAGTGAAGCTTTCTTT.